This T cell receptor beta chain was observed in a study of Graves' ophthalmopathy and Graves' hyperthyroidism. Overall study context: No treatment had been given when peripheral blood was collected at initial diagnosis. Study results and limitations: Blood also carried most expanded thyroid clonotypes exceeding 0.001 frequency. With around 65% sensitivity and approximately 73% specificity, the model predicted ophthalmopathy progression.

It was from around 10 ml of fresh peripheral blood that the PBMCs came. Amplification of TCR beta CDR3 regions used RNA transcripts. The first round was an RT-PCR with HTBI primers, and the second round was a multiplex PCR. Each CDR3 protein is one row after TCRdb ran MiXCR on the multiplex PCR reads. The sample includes approximately 460,000 distinct CDR3 sequences, about an eighth of them seen just once. For this clonotype: What it recognizes is unknown.

The TCR was taken from a woman in her 30s with Graves' ophthalmopathy. Sequencing used blood.

Written as DNA, the CDR3 is TGTGCCAGCAGTTACTCTCTCGAGACCCACCCTATCAACACTGAAGCTTTCTTT. It codes for CASSYSLETHPINTEAFF. The chain has TRBV6-2 or TRBV6-3 and TRBJ1-1; D ambiguous. This CDR3 is built from 18 residues. The V and J ends lost 0 bases and 2 bases respectively, with 19 bases between them. CDR1 is MNHEY, CDR2 SVGEGT, per germline.